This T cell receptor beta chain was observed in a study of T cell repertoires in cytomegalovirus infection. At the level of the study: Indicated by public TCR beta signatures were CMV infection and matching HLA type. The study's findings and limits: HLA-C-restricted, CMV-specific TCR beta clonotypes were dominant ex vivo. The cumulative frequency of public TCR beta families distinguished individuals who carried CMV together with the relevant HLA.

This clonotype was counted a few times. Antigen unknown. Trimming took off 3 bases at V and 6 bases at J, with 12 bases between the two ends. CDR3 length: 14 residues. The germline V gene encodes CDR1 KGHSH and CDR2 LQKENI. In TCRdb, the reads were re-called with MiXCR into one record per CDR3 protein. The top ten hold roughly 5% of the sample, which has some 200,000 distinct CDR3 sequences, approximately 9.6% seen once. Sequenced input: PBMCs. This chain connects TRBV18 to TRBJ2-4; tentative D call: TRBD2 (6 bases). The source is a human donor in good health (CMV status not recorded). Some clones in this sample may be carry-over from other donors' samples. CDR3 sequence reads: CASSPGTGGNIQYF. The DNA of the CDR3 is TGTGCCAGCTCACCCGGGACTGGGGGAAACATTCAGTACTTC.